The clone carrying this T cell receptor beta chain showed up just a few times. The antigen is undetermined. V was cut by 11 bases and J by 10 bases, with 14 bases left in between. The CDR3 runs 12 residues. Looked up from germline, CDR1 is KGHDR and CDR2 is SFDVKD. According to the study, genomic DNA was the template for TCR beta VDJ and CDR3 profiling. TCRdb re-called the reads with MiXCR, one entry per CDR3 protein. The table shows around 200,000 distinct CDR3 sequences, with approximately 52% occurring only once. These data belong to a study of CD8+CD57+ T cells in acquired aplastic anemia. In the study overall: Sorted CD4+ plus CD8+ cells gave DNA averaging about 3.2 ug. Findings of the study overall: CD8+ Simpson's diversity did not differ significantly between patients and controls. A set of approximately 30 CD8+ CDR3 sequences was shared between patients and controls, and these sequences appeared highly expressed in patients.

Sequencing used sorted CD4+, CD8+, or CD8+CD57+ T cells (not recorded which) from PBMCs. The chain couples TRBV24-1 to TRBJ1-6; tentatively, D is TRBD1 (6 bases). The TCR was taken from a human donor in good health, serving as a control. The CDR3, as DNA: TGTGCCAGCCAGGGGCTGGTCTCACCCCTCCACTTT. Residues: CASQGLVSPLHF.